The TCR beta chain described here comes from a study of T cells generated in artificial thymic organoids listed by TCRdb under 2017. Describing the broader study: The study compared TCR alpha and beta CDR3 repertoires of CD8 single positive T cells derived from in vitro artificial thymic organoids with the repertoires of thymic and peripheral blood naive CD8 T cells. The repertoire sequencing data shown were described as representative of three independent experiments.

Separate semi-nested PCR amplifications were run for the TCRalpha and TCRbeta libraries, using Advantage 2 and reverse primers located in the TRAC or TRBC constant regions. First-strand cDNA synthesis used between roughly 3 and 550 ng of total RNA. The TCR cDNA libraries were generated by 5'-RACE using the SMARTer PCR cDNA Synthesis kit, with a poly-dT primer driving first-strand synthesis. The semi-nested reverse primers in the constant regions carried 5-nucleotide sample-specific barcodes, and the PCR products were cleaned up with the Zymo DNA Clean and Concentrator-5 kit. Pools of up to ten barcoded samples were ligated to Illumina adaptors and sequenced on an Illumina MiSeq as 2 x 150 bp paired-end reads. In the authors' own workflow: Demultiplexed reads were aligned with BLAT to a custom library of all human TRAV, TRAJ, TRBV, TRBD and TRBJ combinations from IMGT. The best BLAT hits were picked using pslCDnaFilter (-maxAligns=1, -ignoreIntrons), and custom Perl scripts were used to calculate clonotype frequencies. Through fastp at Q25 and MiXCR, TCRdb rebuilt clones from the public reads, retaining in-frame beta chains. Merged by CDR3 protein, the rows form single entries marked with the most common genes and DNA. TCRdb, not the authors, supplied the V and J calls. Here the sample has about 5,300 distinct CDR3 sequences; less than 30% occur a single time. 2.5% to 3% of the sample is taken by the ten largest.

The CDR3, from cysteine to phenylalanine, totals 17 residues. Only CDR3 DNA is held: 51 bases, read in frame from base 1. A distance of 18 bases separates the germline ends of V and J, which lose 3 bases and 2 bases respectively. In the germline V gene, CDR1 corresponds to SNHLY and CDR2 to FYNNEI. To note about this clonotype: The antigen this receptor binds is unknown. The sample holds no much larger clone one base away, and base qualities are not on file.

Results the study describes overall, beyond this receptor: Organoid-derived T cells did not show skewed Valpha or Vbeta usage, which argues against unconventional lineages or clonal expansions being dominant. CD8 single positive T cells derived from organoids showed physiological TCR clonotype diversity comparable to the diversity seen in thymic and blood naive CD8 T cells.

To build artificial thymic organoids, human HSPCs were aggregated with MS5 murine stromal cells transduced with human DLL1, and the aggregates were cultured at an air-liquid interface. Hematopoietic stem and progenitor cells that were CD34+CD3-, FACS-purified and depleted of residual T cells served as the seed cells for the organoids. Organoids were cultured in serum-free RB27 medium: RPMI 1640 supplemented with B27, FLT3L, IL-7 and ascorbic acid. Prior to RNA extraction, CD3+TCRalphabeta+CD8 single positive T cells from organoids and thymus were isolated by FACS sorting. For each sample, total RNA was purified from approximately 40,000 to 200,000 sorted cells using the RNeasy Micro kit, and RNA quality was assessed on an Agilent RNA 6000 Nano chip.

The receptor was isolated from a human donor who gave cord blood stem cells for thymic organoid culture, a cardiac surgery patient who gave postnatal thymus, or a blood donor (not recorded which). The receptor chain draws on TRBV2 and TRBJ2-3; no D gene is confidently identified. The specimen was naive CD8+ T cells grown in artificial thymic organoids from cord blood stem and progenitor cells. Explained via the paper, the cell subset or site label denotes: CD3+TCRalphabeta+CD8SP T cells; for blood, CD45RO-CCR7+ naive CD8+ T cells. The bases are TGTGCCAGCAGTGAGGATGGGTGCGGTCCTCCCACAGATACGCAGTATTTT. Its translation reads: CASSEDGCGPPTDTQYF. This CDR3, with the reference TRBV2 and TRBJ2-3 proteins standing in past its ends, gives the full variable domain EPEVTQTPSHQVTQMGQEVILRCVPISNHLYFYWYRQILGQKVEFLVSFYNNEISEKSEIFDDQFSVERPDGSNFTLKIRSTKLEDSAMYFCASSEDGCGPPTDTQYFGPGTRLTVL.